This T cell receptor beta chain was found in a study of molecular identifiers for immune sequencing clone quantification. Germline CDR1 MGHRA, CDR2 YSYEKL. There are 14 residues in the CDR3. TCRdb fed the PCR reads into MiXCR, producing one record per CDR3 protein. In the table there are about half a million distinct CDR3 sequences, roughly a fifth of which are singletons. Turning to this clonotype: One end of the junction is discordant with germline, which a read error may explain.

This receptor was taken from a human donor in good health. Some libraries in this study had Jurkat cell RNA spiked in. The sequencing input was naive CD8+ T cells from blood, with Jurkat cell RNA spiked in. Subset meaning: FACS-sorted CD8+CD4-CCR7+CD45RA+ naive T cells. V usage is TRBV4-1 and J usage is TRBJ2-7, with 10 bases lining up with TRBD1. The CDR3 DNA is TGCGCCAGCAGCCCGGGACAGGGGTCCTACGAGCAGTGCTTC. Amino acids: CASSPGQGSYEQCF.